The 24 T cell receptor beta chains listed next were all sequenced from one sample in a study of cytomegalovirus exposure and HLA in healthy donors. TCRdb's copy holds only in-frame clones and misses some; the assay was immunoSEQ multiplex PCR. The sample shows about 76,000 clones, approximately 93% of them seen only once. Sequencing input: PBMCs. Receptors were obtained from a man aged 18 to 29 in good health and CMV-seropositive.

The count of this clone is one. The chain links TRBV13 to TRBJ1-2; TRBD1 matches at 7 bases. With 2 bases clipped from V and 2 bases from J, the junction kept 11 bases outside the gene matches. Germline-derived CDR1 and CDR2 are PRHDT and FYEKMQ (reference sequence). The CDR3 consists of 17 residues. CDR3 nucleotide sequence: TGTGCCAGCAGCTTATCGGCTTTGGGACAGTCCAACTATGGCTACACCTTC. Residues: CASSLSALGQSNYGYTF.

V usage is TRBV30 and J usage is TRBJ2-2; D gene uncertain. CDR1 is GTSNPN, CDR2 SVGIG, per germline (reference sequence). CDR3 length: 10 amino acids. V dropped 3 bases and J dropped 8 bases, with 4 bases sitting between them. This chain's CDR3 is CAWRTGELFF. The CDR3 region has the DNA TGTGCCTGGAGGACTGGGGAGCTGTTTTTT.

This clone was found once. This rearrangement joins TRBV5-1 to TRBJ1-4; D gene unclear. Germline V CDR1 and CDR2: SGHRS, YFSETQ. The CDR3 consists of 13 residues. V was pared by 1 base and J by 7 bases, with 8 bases between. CDR3: CASSLLGGEKLFF. The CDR3 DNA sequence: TGCGCCAGCAGCTTGTTGGGAGGTGAAAAACTGTTTTTT.

This chain connects TRBV15 to TRBJ2-2; 9 nucleotides agree with TRBD2. The CDR3 length is 17 residues. Per the germline V gene, CDR1 is LNHNV and CDR2 is YYDKDF (reference sequence). V lost 1 base and J lost 4; bases outside the gene matches: 7. This chain's CDR3 is CATSRGAGGPGTGELFF. CDR3 coding DNA: TGTGCCACCAGCAGAGGGGCGGGAGGGCCCGGCACCGGGGAGCTGTTTTTT.

The J gene is TRBJ2-7, the V gene TRBV10-3, with 13 bases lining up with TRBD2. V lost 6 bases and J lost 9; bases outside the gene matches: 8. Germline assignment: CDR1 ENHRY and CDR2 SYGVKD. CDR3 length equals 14 residues. CDR3 DNA: TGTGCCATCAGGGAAGGACTAGCGGGGGCCGCGCAGTACTTC. Its translation is CAIREGLAGAAQYF.

The chain combines TRBV2 with TRBJ1-4; 7 bases match TRBD1. This CDR3 region has 14 residues. In germline, CDR1 is SNHLY, CDR2 FYNNEI. The trim removed 7 bases at V and 7 bases at J, leaving 9 bases unmatched. CDR3 nucleotide sequence: TGTGCCAGCAAGACCCAGGGGGATATTGAAAAACTGTTTTTT. The encoded protein is CASKTQGDIEKLFF.

The chain carries TRBV19 and TRBJ1-2, with 8 bases lining up with TRBD1. The ends lost 2 bases at V and 4 bases at J; junction bases unmatched: 3. Germline V gives CDR1 LNHDA, CDR2 SQIVND (reference sequence). This CDR3 is 14 amino acids long. In DNA form, the CDR3 reads TGTGCCAGTAGTATATACACAGGGGGCTATGGCTACACCTTC. This codes for CASSIYTGGYGYTF.

The chain joins TRBV6-5 to TRBJ2-1; 8 positions match TRBD2. The germline gives CDR1 MNHEY, CDR2 SVGAGI. Losses at the gene ends were 2 bases for V and 6 bases for J; bases not matched to a gene: 3. The CDR3 extends over 14 amino acids. The CDR3 is CASSYEAGGNEQFF. DNA of the CDR3: TGTGCCAGCAGTTACGAGGCGGGAGGCAATGAGCAGTTCTTC.

This clone was observed a few times. The V gene is TRBV5-6, the J gene TRBJ2-7; D unclear. CDR3 size: 13 residues. CDR1 is SGHDT and CDR2 is YYEEEE in the germline V gene. V was shortened by 2 bases and J by 3 bases, with 9 bases between the two germline ends. The CDR3 sequence is CASSFNQNYEQYF. The CDR3 DNA follows: TGTGCCAGCAGCTTTAACCAGAACTACGAGCAGTACTTC.

The chain links TRBV7-9 to TRBJ2-7; D is undetermined. In germline, CDR1 is SEHNR, CDR2 FQNEAQ (reference sequence). Trimming stripped 4 bases from V and 2 bases from J, with 18 bases between. The CDR3 totals 16 residues. CDR3 amino acids: CASSSKSGLGAYEQYF. CDR3 coding DNA: TGTGCCAGCAGCTCCAAGTCGGGTTTGGGTGCCTACGAGCAGTACTTC.

The genes are TRBV15 and TRBJ1-5, with D hard to call. The CDR3 runs 14 residues. Germline CDR1 and CDR2: LNHNV and YYDKDF (reference sequence). Deletions cut 8 bases from V and 7 bases from J, with 18 bases between. This CDR3 reads CATSSGLQSQPQHF. The CDR3 bases are TGTGCCACCTCTAGCGGCCTCCAGTCCCAGCCCCAGCATTTT.

The rearrangement uses TRBV28 and TRBJ1-3; the D is unclear. CDR1 MDHEN and CDR2 SYDVKM come from the germline V gene. The V gene lost 6 bases and the J gene lost 7 bases, with 16 bases spanning the gap. The CDR3 covers 14 residues. The CDR3 loop is CASRAGGWQNTIYF. CDR3 bases: TGTGCCAGCAGAGCCGGAGGGTGGCAGAACACCATATATTTT.

This clone was counted once. The chain recombines TRBV13 with TRBJ1-5; D possibly corresponds to TRBD1 (6 bases). The CDR3 spans 14 residues. V dropped 5 bases and J dropped 4 bases, with 12 bases sitting between them. Germline CDR1 reads PRHDT; CDR2 reads FYEKMQ (reference sequence). Here the CDR3 reads CASSGGGGNQPQHF. CDR3 coding DNA: TGTGCCAGCAGCGGGGGAGGGGGTAATCAGCCCCAGCATTTT.

The chain employs TRBV30 and TRBJ1-3; D gene uncertain. V lost 3 bases to trimming and J lost 1 base, with 4 bases between them. The CDR3 runs 12 residues. Germline CDR1 is GTSNPN and CDR2 is SVGIG (reference sequence). As DNA, the CDR3 is TGTGCCTGGAGCGCGTCTGGAAACACCATATATTTT. Protein: CAWSASGNTIYF.

The rearrangement uses TRBV11-1 and TRBJ1-3, with 8 bases aligning to TRBD1. Germline-derived CDR1 and CDR2 are SGHAT and FQDESV (reference sequence). The CDR3 has 16 residues. V gave up 5 bases and J gave up 0 bases; unmatched junction bases: 6. The CDR3 spells CASSPGQGYSGNTIYF. DNA for the CDR3: TGTGCCAGCAGCCCTGGACAGGGATACTCTGGAAACACCATATATTTT.

The chain joins TRBV28 to TRBJ1-1, with TRBD1 matching over 7 bases. The CDR3 extends over 15 amino acids. V dropped 5 bases and J dropped 4; count of bases not matched to a gene: 10. The germline V gene encodes CDR1 MDHEN and CDR2 SYDVKM. CDR3 coding DNA: TGTGCCAGCAGTCCCATCCAGGGGGGAGGCACTGAAGCTTTCTTT. Its translation: CASSPIQGGGTEAFF.

This rearrangement joins TRBV11-2 to TRBJ2-7; TRBD2 aligns across 7 bases. V lost 1 base, J lost 2 bases, and 2 bases stayed unmatched. Germline V gene data show CDR1 as SGHAT and CDR2 as FQNNGV. The CDR3 runs 14 residues. The CDR3 loop reads CASSLVGRPYEQYF. The CDR3 DNA reads TGTGCCAGCAGCTTAGTCGGGAGGCCCTACGAGCAGTACTTC.

The chain has TRBV28 and TRBJ1-5; possible D gene TRBD1, 5 bases. The CDR3 loop spans 13 amino acids. The V and J ends lost 6 bases and 6 bases respectively, with 12 bases between them. The germline V gene encodes CDR1 MDHEN and CDR2 SYDVKM. CDR3 bases: TGTGCCAGCAGGCAGGGATTAGGTCAGCCCCAGCATTTT. This sequence encodes CASRQGLGQPQHF.

The CDR3 sequence is CSVEIQVNNEQFF. The CDR3 DNA is TGCAGCGTTGAAATACAGGTGAACAATGAGCAGTTCTTC. This chain uses TRBV29-1 with TRBJ2-1; tentative D call: TRBD1 (5 bases). Trimming pared 2 bases from V and 5 bases from J, leaving 10 bases between. The CDR3 has 13 amino acids. Germline V gene sequence: CDR1 SQVTM, CDR2 ANQGSEA.

CDR3 DNA sequence: TGTGCCAGCAGCACAGGACAGGGGGCTGGGGAGCTGTTTTTT. This gives the protein CASSTGQGAGELFF. The chain uses TRBV7-9 and TRBJ2-2, with TRBD1 matching over 11 bases. Trimming took 5 bases from V and 8 from J; bases not matched to a gene: 4. The CDR3 contains 14 residues. Germline V gives CDR1 SEHNR, CDR2 FQNEAQ (reference sequence).

Remarks on this clone: Other DNA sequences in the same sample also yield this CDR3. The genes are TRBV5-1 and TRBJ2-1; 8 positions match TRBD2. The CDR3 loop spans 15 amino acids. Per the germline V gene, CDR1 is SGHRS and CDR2 is YFSETQ. V gave up 2 bases and J gave up 4 bases; unmatched junction bases: 5. CDR3 amino acids: CASSLGLAGYNEQFF. The CDR3 nucleotides read TGCGCCAGCAGCTTAGGGCTAGCGGGTTACAATGAGCAGTTCTTC.

This sequence joins TRBV5-1 and TRBJ1-1; maybe TRBD1 (6 bases). The ends were cut back, 0 bases at V and 4 bases at J, with 13 bases in the middle. This CDR3 has 15 residues. The V gene's germline CDR1 is SGHRS and CDR2 YFSETQ. CDR3: CASSLEPFRGTEAFF. In DNA form, the CDR3 reads TGCGCCAGCAGCTTGGAGCCCTTCAGGGGCACTGAAGCTTTCTTT.

CDR3 amino acids: CASSLGPTGGSYEQYF. In nucleotides, the CDR3 is TGTGCCAGCAGCTTAGGCCCGACAGGGGGCTCCTACGAGCAGTACTTC. The chain is built from TRBV7-4 and TRBJ2-7, with TRBD1 matching over 9 bases. Germline V CDR1 and CDR2: SGHVT, SQSDAQ. The J segment lost 0 bases and the V segment lost 1 base, leaving 4 bases of the junction unmatched. The CDR3 totals 16 residues.

This clone was counted a single time. The genes are TRBV5-1 and TRBJ2-3; 8 nucleotides agree with TRBD1. Germline V gene sequence: CDR1 SGHRS, CDR2 YFSETQ. This CDR3 spans 15 amino acids. V lost 2 bases and J lost 3; bases outside the gene matches: 5. In DNA, the CDR3 is TGCGCCAGCAGCTTACAGGGACAGGCTACAGATACGCAGTATTTT. This sequence encodes CASSLQGQATDTQYF.